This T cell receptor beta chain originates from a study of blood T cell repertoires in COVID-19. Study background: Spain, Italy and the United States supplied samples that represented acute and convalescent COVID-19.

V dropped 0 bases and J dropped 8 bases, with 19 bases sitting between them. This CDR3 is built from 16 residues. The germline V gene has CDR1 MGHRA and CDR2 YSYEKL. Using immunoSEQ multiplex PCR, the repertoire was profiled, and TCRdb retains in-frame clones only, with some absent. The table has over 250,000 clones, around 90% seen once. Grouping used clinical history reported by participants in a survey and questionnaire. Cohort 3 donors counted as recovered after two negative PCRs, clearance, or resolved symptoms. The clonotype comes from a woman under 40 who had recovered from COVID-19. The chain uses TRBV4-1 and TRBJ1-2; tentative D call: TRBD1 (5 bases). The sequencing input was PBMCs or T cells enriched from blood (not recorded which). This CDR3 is CASSQEPAPGLEGYTF. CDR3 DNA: TGCGCCAGCAGCCAAGAGCCGGCCCCAGGGCTGGAAGGCTACACCTTC.